This T cell receptor (beta chain) emerged from a study of T cells in Graves' hyperthyroidism and ophthalmopathy. General study results and limits: Most expanded thyroid clonotypes above 0.001 also appeared in blood.

This clonotype has more than one count but fewer than ten. No antigen is known for it. CDR3 length: 14 residues. Germline CDR1 is MRHNA and CDR2 is SNTAGT. V shed 3 bases, J shed 7 bases, and the junction held 5 bases outside the gene matches. There were TCR beta CDR3 regions amplified from RNA transcripts. An initial round of RT-PCR targeting the TCR CDR3 relied on the HTBI primer set. From the multiplex PCR reads, TCRdb called clonotypes with MiXCR, one entry per CDR3 protein. The table lists about 200,000 distinct CDR3 sequences, about 17% of them singletons. The sequenced sample was blood. This chain links TRBV6-4 with TRBJ1-5, with 8 bases lining up with TRBD1. This TCR was recovered from a middle-aged man with Graves' hyperthyroidism. As DNA, the CDR3 is TGTGCCAGCAGTGAGTCGCAGGGGGCGCAGCCCCAGCATTTT. Amino acids: CASSESQGAQPQHF.